This T cell receptor beta chain emerged from a study of cytomegalovirus exposure and HLA in healthy donors. Details on this clone: Its antigen is not known.

Findings and caveats of the study: Because they were indistinguishable, some V segments, including TRBV6-2 and TRBV6-3, were excluded. Listed as cytomegalovirus-associated were 150 or so TCR beta chains. The likely origin of a cluster of highly shared sequence variants was a sequencing artifact.

With 60 Vbeta and 13 Jbeta primers, the PCR was carried out. Method: immunoSEQ multiplex PCR; TCRdb's copy keeps in-frame clones and lacks some. The profile shows around 53,000 clones, over 80% of them singletons. From germline, CDR1 is SGHRS and CDR2 YFSETQ. The CDR3 runs 15 residues. V was pared by 0 bases and J by 3 bases, with 10 bases between. Sequenced: PBMCs. This clonotype originated in a young man in good health and CMV-seronegative. The chain combines TRBV5-1 with TRBJ2-1; unclear D gene. This CDR3 is CASSLDQKVYNEQFF. The CDR3, as DNA: TGCGCCAGCAGCTTGGATCAGAAAGTCTACAATGAGCAGTTCTTC.